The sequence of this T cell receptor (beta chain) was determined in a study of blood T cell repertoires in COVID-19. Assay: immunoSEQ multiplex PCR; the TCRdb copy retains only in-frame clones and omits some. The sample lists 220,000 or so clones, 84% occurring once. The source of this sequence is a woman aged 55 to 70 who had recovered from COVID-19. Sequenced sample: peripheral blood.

The CDR3 bases are TGTGCCAGCAGCTTCTCAGGGGTAAATCAGCCCCAGCATTTT. Residues: CASSFSGVNQPQHF. The chain combines TRBV7-9 with TRBJ1-5; possibly TRBD1 for D (6 bases). Germline CDR1 and CDR2: SEHNR and FQNEAQ (reference sequence). Deletions cut 3 bases from V and 4 bases from J, with 10 bases between. This CDR3 comprises 14 residues.